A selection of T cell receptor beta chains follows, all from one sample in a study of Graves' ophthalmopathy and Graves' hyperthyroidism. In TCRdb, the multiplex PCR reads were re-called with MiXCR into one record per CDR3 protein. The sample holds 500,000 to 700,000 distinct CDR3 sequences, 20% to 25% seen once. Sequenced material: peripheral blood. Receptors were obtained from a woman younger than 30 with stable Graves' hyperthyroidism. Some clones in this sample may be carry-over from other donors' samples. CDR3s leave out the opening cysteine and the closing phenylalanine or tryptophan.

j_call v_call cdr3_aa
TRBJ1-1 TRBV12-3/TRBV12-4 ASSLARAEAF
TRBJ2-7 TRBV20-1 SARTQGPDLEGRGQY
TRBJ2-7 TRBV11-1 ASSPTFSGKTYEQY
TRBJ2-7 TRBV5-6 ASSLEPTPGGSYEQY
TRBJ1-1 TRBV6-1 ASRATTGLNTEAF
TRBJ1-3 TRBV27 ASRQQGALGNTIY
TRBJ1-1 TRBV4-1 ASSQDQGGYGTEAF
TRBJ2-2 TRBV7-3 ASSPMAANTGELF
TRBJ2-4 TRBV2 ASSVEGETKNIQY
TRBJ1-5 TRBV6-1 ASSEGGVHQPQH
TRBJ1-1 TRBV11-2 ASSLGRTWAF
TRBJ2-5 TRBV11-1 ASSLELAGSETQY
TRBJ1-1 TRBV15 ATSRDEVTEAF
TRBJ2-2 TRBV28 ATETGGRTGELF
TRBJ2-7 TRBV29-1 SVEDLGGEQY
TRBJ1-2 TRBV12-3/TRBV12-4 ASSRQGPSGYT
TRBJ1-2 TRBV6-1 ASSERQGENYGYT
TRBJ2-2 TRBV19 ASSGESGELF
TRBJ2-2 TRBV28 ASSLYRARTGELF
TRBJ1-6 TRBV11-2 ASGRDSRYNSPLH
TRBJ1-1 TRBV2 AARRDMNTEAF
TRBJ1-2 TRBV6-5 ASTYGQNYGYT
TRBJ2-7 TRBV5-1 ASSLLGQVYEQY
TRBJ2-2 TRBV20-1 SAETSGPGELF
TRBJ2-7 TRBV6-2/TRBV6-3 ASSRNEQY
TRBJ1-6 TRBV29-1 SVRVTGRSPLH
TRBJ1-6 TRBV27 ASRVGQNNSPLH
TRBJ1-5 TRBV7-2 ASSLEAASRPQH
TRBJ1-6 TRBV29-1 SVKYRDANSPLH
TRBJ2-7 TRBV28 ASSLWRTGDPGLAGASYEQY
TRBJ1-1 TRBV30 AWSVSGEVTEAF
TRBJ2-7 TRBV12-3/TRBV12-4 ASSLAWRGASYEQY
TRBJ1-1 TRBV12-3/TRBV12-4 ASSFTSGEAF
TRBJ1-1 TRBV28 ASSPGTGYFMNTEAF
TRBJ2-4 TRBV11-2 ASSPRGGRAVAKNIQY
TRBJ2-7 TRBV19 ASSTDRGPSEQY
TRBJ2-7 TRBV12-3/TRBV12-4 ASTPGQEAYEQY
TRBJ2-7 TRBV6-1 ASNPGQGGGEQY
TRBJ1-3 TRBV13 ASSYYRGGNTIY
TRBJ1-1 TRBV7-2 ASRRDRGLYTEAF
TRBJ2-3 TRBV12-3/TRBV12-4 ASSPRASSTDTQY
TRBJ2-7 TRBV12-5 ASPLVFPNEQY
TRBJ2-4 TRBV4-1 ASSPGQVFGVAKNIQY
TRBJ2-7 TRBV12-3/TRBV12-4 ASAGTGNYEQY
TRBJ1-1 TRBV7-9 ASSLARARDKQNTEAF
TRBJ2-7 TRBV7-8 ASRSVGPEQY
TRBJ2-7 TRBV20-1 SASQGEQSEQY
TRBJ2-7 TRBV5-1 ASSLGGNYDEQY
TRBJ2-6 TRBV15 ATSRDSFSGANVLT
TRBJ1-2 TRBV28 ASSSQGSRGGYT
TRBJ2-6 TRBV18 ASSPPAFVGANVLT
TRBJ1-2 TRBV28 ASRPPGLKRNYGYT
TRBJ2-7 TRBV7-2 ASSSIAGAVYEQY
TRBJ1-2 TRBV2 ASSDPGVNGYT
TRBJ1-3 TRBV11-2 ASSFYSTGMAGNTIY